The 32 T cell receptor beta chains below were found in one sample sequenced in a study of T cells in Graves' hyperthyroidism and ophthalmopathy. RNA transcripts yielded amplified TCR beta CDR3 regions. In the first-round RT-PCR of the TCR CDR3, the HTBI primer set was used. Via MiXCR, TCRdb re-called the multiplex PCR reads, giving one row per CDR3 protein. The sample lists around 350,000 distinct CDR3 sequences, approximately 14% occurring once. Sequenced material: blood. Source of these receptors: a young woman with Graves' hyperthyroidism that later progressed to Graves' ophthalmopathy.

This clonotype was seen more than once but under ten times. One junction end does not reproduce the germline sequence, and a read error may be involved. The chain is built from TRBV20-1 and TRBJ1-4; D ambiguous. The CDR3 is made up of 14 amino acids. Germline CDR1 DFQATT, CDR2 SNEGSKA (reference sequence). The CDR3 nucleotides read TGCAGTGCAAGAGGTGGCGGAACTAATGAAAAACTGTTTTTT. This gives the protein CSARGGGTNEKLFF.

This clonotype came up once. This chain links TRBV9 with TRBJ1-2; no clear D gene. The CDR3 runs 14 residues. V gave up 4 bases and J gave up 4 bases, with 14 bases separating them. Germline V gene lookup returns CDR1 SGDLS and CDR2 YYNGEE. CDR3 DNA sequence: TGTGCCAGCAGCCCTTCGGAGGGCGCCTATGGCTACACCTTC. Its protein is CASSPSEGAYGYTF.

J is TRBJ2-5 and V is TRBV20-1, with 9 bases identical to TRBD2. The CDR3 covers 14 residues. The germline V gene has CDR1 DFQATT and CDR2 SNEGSKA (reference sequence). The J segment lost 4 bases and the V segment lost 8 bases, leaving 11 bases of the junction unmatched. This CDR3 reads CSCRRGGGGETQYF. The DNA for the CDR3 is TGCAGTTGTAGGCGGGGGGGTGGGGGAGAGACCCAGTACTTC.

The chain employs TRBV20-1 and TRBJ1-5; 7 bases align to TRBD1. Germline CDR1 DFQATT, CDR2 SNEGSKA (reference sequence). Unmatched junction bases numbered 7, after V lost 5 bases and J lost 3 bases. This CDR3 contains 14 residues. CDR3 loop: CSAYFGTDNQPQHF. The CDR3 nucleotides are TGCAGTGCTTATTTCGGGACAGACAATCAGCCCCAGCATTTT.

This chain links TRBV5-5 with TRBJ2-2, with a weak D call TRBD2 (6 bases). Trimming took off 0 bases at V and 4 bases at J, with 16 bases between the two ends. CDR1 is SGHKS, CDR2 YYEKEE, per germline (reference sequence). The CDR3 is made up of 17 amino acids. The CDR3 coding sequence is TGTGCCAGCAGCTTGGACCCCGGGAGATCGAGCACCGGGGAGCTGTTTTTT. It yields the protein CASSLDPGRSSTGELFF. The full variable domain, rest sourced from reference TRBV5-5 and TRBJ2-2, is DAGVTQSPTHLIKTRGQQVTLRCSPISGHKSVSWYQQVLGQGPQFIFQYYEKEERGRGNFPDRFSARQFPNYSSELNVNALLLGDSALYLCASSLDPGRSSTGELFFGEGSRLTVL.

In nucleotides, the CDR3 is TGTGCCTGGACCCGGGGCCAGACCTACGAGCAGTACTTC. This gives the protein CAWTRGQTYEQYF. The chain carries TRBV30 and TRBJ2-7; the D gene could be TRBD1 or TRBD2 (5 bases each). This CDR3 has 13 residues. Germline lookup yields CDR1 GTSNPN and CDR2 SVGIG (reference sequence). V was shortened by 4 bases and J by 2 bases, with 12 bases between the two germline ends.

In its sample, this clonotype was seen a few times. The chain recombines TRBV6-2 or TRBV6-3 with TRBJ1-2; D is unclear. This CDR3 region has 13 residues. Per the germline V gene, CDR1 is MNHEY and CDR2 is SVGEGT. V was cut by 6 bases and J by 6 bases, with 14 bases left in between. CDR3: CASREVGSHGYTF. The CDR3 DNA is TGTGCCAGCAGGGAGGTCGGGAGCCATGGCTACACCTTC.

This clonotype was detected only a few times. The J gene is TRBJ2-4, the V gene TRBV20-1; TRBD2 is a possible D gene (6 bases). V lost 6 bases and J 7 bases, leaving 34 bases between the germline ends. This CDR3 region has 19 residues. Per germline, CDR1 DFQATT and CDR2 SNEGSKA (reference sequence). CDR3 DNA: TGCAGTGCAAATATCGCGGGACTTCAAAAAGGTCGGGCAGCTAACATTCAGTACTTC. As protein: CSANIAGLQKGRAANIQYF.

This chain joins TRBV20-1 and TRBJ2-7; 8 positions agree with TRBD1. Germline CDR1 reads DFQATT; CDR2 reads SNEGSKA (reference sequence). Trimming at V came to 6 bases and at J to 0 bases, leaving 22 bases not matched to a gene. The CDR3 has 19 amino acids. CDR3 DNA sequence: TGCAGTGCGAGATCCATCGGGGACAGGAGGATAGAATTCTCCTACGAGCAGTACTTC. Protein product: CSARSIGDRRIEFSYEQYF.

This clonotype was observed at least ten times. The chain recombines TRBV5-1 with TRBJ2-1; TRBD1 matches 10 bases. The CDR3 extends over 13 amino acids. Germline-derived CDR1 and CDR2 are SGHRS and YFSETQ. The V and J ends lost 3 bases and 7 bases, in that order; junction bases with no gene match: 1. CDR3 sequence reads: CASSSGQGNEQFF. CDR3 in DNA: TGCGCCAGCAGCTCGGGACAGGGGAATGAGCAGTTCTTC.

The gene calls are TRBV7-9 and TRBJ2-1; 11 nucleotides line up with TRBD2. The V and J ends lost 5 bases and 5 bases, in that order; junction bases with no gene match: 14. The CDR3 runs 18 residues. The germline V gene encodes CDR1 SEHNR and CDR2 FQNEAQ (reference sequence). CDR3 loop: CASSPRSQTSGEDNEQFF. Written as DNA, the CDR3 is TGTGCCAGCAGCCCGAGATCTCAGACTAGCGGGGAAGACAATGAGCAGTTCTTC.

The chain couples TRBV28 to TRBJ2-1; 7 nucleotides agree with TRBD2. The CDR3 contains 16 residues. CDR1 and CDR2 from the germline V gene are MDHEN and SYDVKM. V shed 0 bases and J 10 bases; nucleotides not matched to a gene: 12. The CDR3 loop is CASSLWGGEWVWEQFF. CDR3 nucleotide sequence: TGTGCCAGCAGTTTATGGGGGGGGGAGTGGGTGTGGGAGCAGTTCTTC.

This clonotype was recorded at least ten times. The rearrangement uses TRBV7-2 and TRBJ1-5, with D possibly matching TRBD1 (6 bases). CDR1 and CDR2 (germline): SGHTA, FQGNSA. CDR3 size: 16 residues. V was cut by 5 bases and J by 6 bases, with 20 bases left in between. CDR3: CASSPQPTGNGQPQHF. The CDR3 coding sequence is TGTGCCAGCAGCCCCCAACCTACAGGGAATGGTCAGCCCCAGCATTTT.

This clonotype was detected ten times or more. The J gene is TRBJ2-7, the V gene TRBV20-1; 8 nucleotides align to TRBD2. In germline, CDR1 is DFQATT, CDR2 SNEGSKA (reference sequence). V was pared by 2 bases and J by 2 bases, with 2 bases of the junction left unmatched. The CDR3 totals 13 residues. The chain's CDR3 is CSARKGLAYEQYF. CDR3 DNA sequence: TGCAGTGCTAGAAAGGGACTAGCCTACGAGCAGTACTTC.

This clonotype occurred many times. V gene TRBV28 combines with J gene TRBJ2-3, with 9 bases matching TRBD1. Germline lookup yields CDR1 MDHEN and CDR2 SYDVKM. Germline trimming cut 6 bases from V and 2 bases from J; bases unmatched to any gene: 3. This CDR3 has 14 residues. The CDR3 loop is CASRDRGNTDTQYF. CDR3 DNA: TGTGCCAGCAGGGACAGGGGAAACACAGATACGCAGTATTTT.

The genes are TRBV30 and TRBJ2-7; 7 bases align to TRBD2. Germline loops: CDR1 GTSNPN, CDR2 SVGIG (reference sequence). Trimming at V came to 5 bases and at J to 0 bases, leaving 4 bases not matched to a gene. The CDR3 consists of 13 residues. The CDR3, as DNA: TGTGCCTGGGGGGGGGGGGACTCCTACGAGCAGTACTTC. This encodes CAWGGGDSYEQYF.

This clonotype was observed a few times. V gene TRBV20-1 combines with J gene TRBJ2-7; 7 bases match TRBD1. With V trimmed by 3 bases and J by 3 bases, 8 bases remained unmatched. The CDR3 is 14 amino acids. Germline loops: CDR1 DFQATT, CDR2 SNEGSKA (reference sequence). The CDR3 DNA reads as TGCAGTGCTAGCTACAGGGGCCGAGTCTACGAGCAGTACTTC. It specifies CSASYRGRVYEQYF.

In the case of this clonotype: A read error may account for a junction end that differs from germline. The chain carries TRBV4-1 and TRBJ2-2; TRBD2 aligns across 7 bases. The CDR3 is made up of 16 amino acids. Looked up from germline, CDR1 is MGHRA and CDR2 is YSYEKL. CDR3 region: CTSSPPLAANTEELFF. The CDR3 nucleotides read TGCACCAGCAGCCCACCGCTAGCGGCGAACACCGAGGAGCTGTTTTTT.

Ten or more counts support this clonotype. The chain has TRBV20-1 and TRBJ2-1; 8 bases are shared with TRBD2. With 0 bases clipped from V and 4 bases from J, the junction kept 5 bases outside the gene matches. CDR1 is DFQATT, CDR2 SNEGSKA, per germline (reference sequence). This CDR3 comprises 15 residues. The CDR3 DNA is TGCAGTGCTAGAGACGGGAGGGTGACGTACAATGAGCAGTTCTTC. Residues: CSARDGRVTYNEQFF.

Many counts were recorded for this clonotype. The chain has TRBV5-1 and TRBJ2-3; D is undetermined. V lost 3 bases and J lost 2, with 7 bases in between. The CDR3 contains 13 residues. Germline CDR1 reads SGHRS; CDR2 reads YFSETQ. CDR3 loop: CASSSRPTDTQYF. CDR3 coding DNA: TGCGCCAGCAGCTCCCGGCCCACAGATACGCAGTATTTT.

This chain uses TRBV6-6 with TRBJ2-7, with TRBD1 identical over 10 bases. This CDR3 has 16 amino acids. Germline CDR1 reads MNHNY; CDR2 reads SVGAGI (reference sequence). J was trimmed by 7 bases and V by 0 bases; bases with no gene match: 9. CDR3 residues: CASSYSGTGADEEQYF. The DNA of the CDR3 is TGTGCCAGCAGTTACTCGGGGACAGGGGCCGACGAAGAGCAGTACTTC.

This clonotype was counted ten times or more. The genes are TRBV24-1 and TRBJ2-1; a weak D match, TRBD1 (6 bases). The CDR3 is 16 amino acids. Trimming stripped 3 bases from V and 2 bases from J, with 13 bases between. Germline V gene sequence: CDR1 KGHDR, CDR2 SFDVKD. The CDR3 spells CATSDAGTPAYNEQFF. Here the CDR3 DNA reads TGTGCCACCAGTGATGCAGGGACACCAGCCTACAATGAGCAGTTCTTC.

This chain joins TRBV2 and TRBJ2-5; 7 positions agree with TRBD1. Germline V gene lookup returns CDR1 SNHLY and CDR2 FYNNEI. The CDR3 has 12 residues. Trimming took 10 bases from V and 4 from J; bases not matched to a gene: 6. The chain's CDR3 is CATDRVSETQYF. CDR3 in DNA: TGTGCCACCGACAGGGTGTCAGAGACCCAGTACTTC.

This clonotype came up many times. The chain joins TRBV5-1 to TRBJ2-3; D uncertain. The CDR3 sequence is 14 residues long. V was cut by 3 bases and J by 0 bases, with 8 bases left in between. Germline CDR1 SGHRS, CDR2 YFSETQ. CDR3 amino acids: CASSWTDSTDTQYF. CDR3 in DNA: TGCGCCAGCAGCTGGACGGACAGCACAGATACGCAGTATTTT.

This clonotype appeared many times. The chain combines TRBV27 with TRBJ2-1, with no clear D. Germline V gene sequence: CDR1 MNHEY, CDR2 SMNVEV (reference sequence). CDR3 length: 18 residues. Trimming cost V 0 bases and J 7 bases, with 22 bases left between them. The CDR3 region is CASSLSPNAIVPGNEQFF. The CDR3 coding sequence is TGTGCCAGCAGTTTATCCCCTAATGCTATAGTACCCGGGAATGAGCAGTTCTTC.

This clonotype was observed at least ten times. The J gene is TRBJ2-7, the V gene TRBV20-1; D may be TRBD1 (5 bases). Germline CDR1 reads DFQATT; CDR2 reads SNEGSKA (reference sequence). Trimming stripped 7 bases from V and 4 bases from J, with 14 bases between. The CDR3 loop spans 12 amino acids. CDR3 bases: TGCAGTGTTCACCCGACAGTATACGAGCAGTACTTC. Translated, it gives CSVHPTVYEQYF.

The table lists this clonotype with a few counts. This chain connects TRBV9 to TRBJ2-1; D call uncertain. The V end was cut by 0 bases, the J end by 8 bases, with 15 bases between. This CDR3 comprises 15 residues. From germline, CDR1 is SGDLS and CDR2 YYNGEE. The CDR3 sequence: CASSVGLLTTDEQFF. The CDR3 nucleotides read TGTGCCAGCAGCGTAGGACTCCTAACGACCGATGAGCAGTTCTTC.

This clonotype was picked up many times. The chain has TRBV3-1 and TRBJ2-1; 11 nucleotides match TRBD2. The CDR3 loop spans 18 amino acids. CDR1 and CDR2 (germline): LGHDT, YNNKEL (reference sequence). With 2 bases clipped from V and 6 bases from J, the junction kept 12 bases outside the gene matches. The CDR3 is CASSQTRTSGGPFNEQFF. CDR3 in DNA: TGTGCCAGCAGCCAAACAAGAACTAGCGGGGGACCTTTCAATGAGCAGTTCTTC.

This clonotype has at least ten counts. This sequence joins TRBV4-1 and TRBJ2-7; 8 positions agree with TRBD1. CDR3 length: 15 amino acids. Germline V lookup: CDR1 MGHRA, CDR2 YSYEKL. V was clipped by 5 bases and J by 2 bases; unmatched bases: 8. The CDR3 DNA reads as TGCGCCAGCAGCTTCTACCAGGGGGCCACCTACGAGCAGTACTTC. Translation: CASSFYQGATYEQYF.

This clonotype was found many times. This chain connects TRBV5-1 to TRBJ2-5, with no clear D. Germline V CDR1 and CDR2: SGHRS, YFSETQ. Trimming removed 5 bases from V and 2 bases from J, with 7 bases in between. The CDR3 loop spans 12 amino acids. The CDR3 DNA sequence: TGCGCCAGCAGGCAAAGTCAAGAGACCCAGTACTTC. Translating gives CASRQSQETQYF.

This clonotype was picked up a small number of times. The genes are TRBV10-2 and TRBJ1-2, with a weak D call TRBD1 (6 bases). This CDR3 is 14 amino acids long. Germline lookup yields CDR1 WSHSY and CDR2 SAAADI. With 3 bases removed from V and 6 bases from J, the gap between germline ends came to 14 bases. CDR3 in amino acids: CASSDSGGADGYTF. The CDR3 DNA reads as TGCGCCAGCAGTGATTCTGGGGGCGCCGATGGCTACACCTTC.

This clonotype was picked up many times. V is TRBV5-1 and J is TRBJ2-1, with D tentatively TRBD1 or TRBD2 (5 bases each). Per germline, CDR1 SGHRS and CDR2 YFSETQ. With 4 bases removed from V and 4 bases from J, the gap between germline ends came to 18 bases. The CDR3 totals 16 residues. The CDR3 region has the DNA TGCGCCAGCAGCATGGGGGACCTAGGGCTTTACAATGAGCAGTTCTTC. Protein product: CASSMGDLGLYNEQFF.